One and the same sample provided the 11 T cell receptor beta chains below, sequenced in a study of T cell changes during pregnancy in multiple sclerosis. The repertoire was sequenced with immunoSEQ multiplex PCR; TCRdb's copy has only in-frame clones and lacks some. The sample yields tens of thousands of clones, around four fifths seen once. The starting material was CD4+ T cells from peripheral blood mononuclear cells, obtained before pregnancy. These receptors came from a female donor with multiple sclerosis, enrolled in a pregnancy study.

The chain joins TRBV4-2 to TRBJ1-2; 9 bases line up with TRBD1. CDR3 length: 18 amino acids. Germline CDR1 is LGHNA and CDR2 is YNFKEQ. Germline trimming cut 0 bases from V and 5 bases from J; bases unmatched to any gene: 13. The CDR3 DNA reads as TGTGCCAGCAGCCAAGAGTTGACCGGGACAGGGCTCACTTATGGCTACACCTTC. Protein: CASSQELTGTGLTYGYTF.

This chain connects TRBV11-2 to TRBJ1-5; 9 bases map to TRBD1. The CDR3 is 18 amino acids. The J segment lost 5 bases and the V segment lost 1 base, leaving 12 bases of the junction unmatched. Germline loops: CDR1 SGHAT, CDR2 FQNNGV. This CDR3 is CASSLARDRVFVYQPQHF. CDR3 nucleotides: TGTGCCAGCAGCTTAGCCAGGGACAGGGTATTTGTGTATCAGCCCCAGCATTTT.

The chain joins TRBV5-5 to TRBJ2-7; no clear D. V shed 4 bases and J shed 1 base, with 9 bases lying between them. This CDR3 spans 13 amino acids. Per the germline V gene, CDR1 is SGHKS and CDR2 is YYEKEE (reference sequence). CDR3 DNA sequence: TGTGCCAGCAGCGCCTTACTATCCTACGAGCAGTACTTC. Its translation: CASSALLSYEQYF.

This chain joins TRBV2 and TRBJ1-1; D is unclear. The CDR3 is 13 residues long. CDR1 SNHLY and CDR2 FYNNEI come from the germline V gene. V lost 5 bases and J 7 bases, leaving 14 bases between the germline ends. CDR3 residues: CASSLTVEFEAFF. The CDR3 nucleotides read TGTGCCAGCAGTCTAACCGTAGAGTTTGAAGCTTTCTTT.

The chain employs TRBV30 and TRBJ1-2; 7 bases are shared with TRBD1. With 4 bases clipped from V and 8 bases from J, the junction kept 4 bases outside the gene matches. The length of the CDR3 is 11 residues. CDR1 and CDR2 from the germline V gene are GTSNPN and SVGIG (reference sequence). The CDR3 DNA follows: TGTGCCTGGAAGACAGGGCTCGGCTACACCTTC. It encodes CAWKTGLGYTF. The complete variable domain, with remaining parts taken from reference TRBV30 and TRBJ1-2, reads SQTIHQWPATLVQPVGSPLSLECTVEGTSNPNLYWYRQAAGRGLQLLFYSVGIGQISSEVPQNLSASRPQDRQFILSSKKLLLSDSGFYLCAWKTGLGYTFGSGTRLTVV.

The chain carries TRBV5-4 and TRBJ2-1; 10 bases agree with TRBD1. The CDR3 length is 18 residues. Germline V gives CDR1 SGHNT, CDR2 YYREEE (reference sequence). The V segment lost 5 bases and the J segment 0 bases; nucleotides outside the gene matches: 11. The CDR3 nucleotides are TGTGCCAGCAGGCCGGGACAGGGGTCGCAGAGCTCCTACAATGAGCAGTTCTTC. This codes for CASRPGQGSQSSYNEQFF.

The J gene is TRBJ2-7, the V gene TRBV11-3; 9 nucleotides match TRBD1. This CDR3 spans 16 amino acids. J was trimmed by 2 bases and V by 5 bases; bases with no gene match: 10. Germline lookup yields CDR1 SGHNT and CDR2 YENEEA. The CDR3 region is CASSPGQGTLTYEQYF. The CDR3 DNA is TGTGCCAGCAGCCCGGGACAGGGAACTCTGACCTACGAGCAGTACTTC.

The rearrangement links TRBV29-1 to TRBJ1-3; D call uncertain. CDR3 length: 12 residues. The germline gives CDR1 SQVTM, CDR2 ANQGSEA. The V end was cut by 4 bases, the J end by 4 bases, with 8 bases between. The CDR3 loop is CSVGLEGNTIYF. The CDR3 DNA is TGCAGCGTTGGACTGGAAGGAAACACCATATATTTT.

The V call is TRBV11-3, the J call TRBJ2-2; the D gene is possibly TRBD1 (6 bases). There are 14 residues in the CDR3. Germline CDR1 SGHNT, CDR2 YENEEA. V was pared by 5 bases and J by 5 bases, with 12 bases between. The CDR3 DNA is TGTGCCAGCAGCCCACATACAGGGACCGGGGAGCTGTTTTTT. This encodes CASSPHTGTGELFF.

This clone is a singleton in its sample. The genes are TRBV7-2 and TRBJ1-2, with a weak D call TRBD1 (6 bases). Germline V gene sequence: CDR1 SGHTA, CDR2 FQGNSA. The CDR3 runs 14 residues. V was trimmed by 5 bases and J by 4 bases, leaving 14 bases between them. The CDR3 here is CASSAVVRGYGYTF. CDR3 sequence (DNA): TGTGCCAGCAGCGCGGTCGTCAGGGGCTATGGCTACACCTTC.

This rearrangement joins TRBV5-1 to TRBJ2-1; D gene uncertain. The CDR3 has 12 residues. Deletions cut 5 bases from V and 6 bases from J, with 9 bases between. Per germline, CDR1 SGHRS and CDR2 YFSETQ. CDR3 sequence: CASSLEINEQFF. The CDR3 DNA reads as TGCGCCAGCAGTTTAGAGATCAATGAGCAGTTCTTC.